These T cell receptor beta chains were read from a single sample in a study of Graves' ophthalmopathy and Graves' hyperthyroidism. A single record per CDR3 protein comes from TCRdb applying MiXCR to the multiplex PCR reads. There are over a million distinct CDR3 sequences in the sample; 35% to 40% occur only once, and approximately 10% lies in the top ten. Sequenced material: peripheral blood or thyroid tissue (not recorded which). These receptors came from an adult man with Graves' hyperthyroidism. The CDR3 runs from the conserved cysteine through the conserved F or W.

V: TRBV5-1; J: TRBJ1-1; CDR3: CASSLNVMNTEAFF
V: TRBV20-1; J: TRBJ2-7; CDR3: CSAGRDFYEQYF
V: TRBV11-2; J: TRBJ1-1; CDR3: CASSLVRAANTEAFF
V: TRBV11-2; J: TRBJ2-7; CDR3: CASSSGQGGGEQYF
V: TRBV24-1; J: TRBJ1-2; CDR3: CATSDTNSYGYTF
V: TRBV20-1; J: TRBJ1-5; CDR3: CSATQEYGLYSNQPQHF
V: TRBV5-8; J: TRBJ2-7; CDR3: CASSLDRGVSYEQYF
V: TRBV10-2; J: TRBJ2-7; CDR3: CASSEFGTQYEQYF
V: TRBV7-9; J: TRBJ1-1; CDR3: CASSISGWNTEAFF
V: TRBV7-6; J: TRBJ2-5; CDR3: CASSSTSGGRETQYF
V: TRBV15; J: TRBJ1-1; CDR3: CATSRNDGSVNTEAFF
V: TRBV7-3; J: TRBJ1-1; CDR3: CASSLNTGVNTEAFF
V: TRBV6-6; J: TRBJ2-7; CDR3: CASSPDRVYEQYF
V: TRBV7-9; J: TRBJ1-4; CDR3: CASSLVGLMGKLFF
V: TRBV6-5; J: TRBJ1-2; CDR3: CASSYGQSNYGYTF
V: TRBV10-2; J: TRBJ1-1; CDR3: CASSDGGAPDTEAFF
V: TRBV6-4; J: TRBJ1-6; CDR3: CASSVDRGSPLHF
V: TRBV4-3; J: TRBJ2-7; CDR3: CASSPRLAVTYEQYF
V: TRBV7-9; J: TRBJ1-5; CDR3: CASSLAGGRGETQHF
V: TRBV28; J: TRBJ2-7; CDR3: CASSSDRTGFYEQYF
V: TRBV7-6; J: TRBJ2-7; CDR3: CASSFGTGVGEQYF
V: TRBV19; J: TRBJ1-5; CDR3: CASNKGNSNQPQHF
V: TRBV2; J: TRBJ2-6; CDR3: CASSESAGGGAGANVLTF
V: TRBV10-3; J: TRBJ2-5; CDR3: CASRRTSGWETQYF
V: TRBV5-1; J: TRBJ2-7; CDR3: CASRVAGTYEQYF
V: TRBV9; J: TRBJ1-2; CDR3: CASSAPGTYGYTF
V: TRBV6-6; J: TRBJ2-7; CDR3: CATMGVDNYEQYF
V: TRBV20-1; J: TRBJ2-7; CDR3: CSERTGLSEQYF
V: TRBV10-1; J: TRBJ1-2; CDR3: CASSGSLDYGYTF
V: TRBV15; J: TRBJ1-1; CDR3: CATSRDRSNTEAFF
V: TRBV5-1; J: TRBJ1-4; CDR3: CASRVGTNEKLFF
V: TRBV19; J: TRBJ1-2; CDR3: CASRPRGLDGYTF
V: TRBV10-3; J: TRBJ2-7; CDR3: CASSYGQGISYEQYF
V: TRBV7-9; J: TRBJ1-1; CDR3: CASSLSAGNPEAFF
V: TRBV9; J: TRBJ1-1; CDR3: CASSVGTANTEAFF
V: TRBV12-5; J: TRBJ1-2; CDR3: CASGSSLGTYYGYTF
V: TRBV4-3; J: TRBJ2-7; CDR3: CASSQDLGQGYYEQYF
V: TRBV7-3; J: TRBJ2-7; CDR3: CAGSLASGSYEQYF
V: TRBV20-1; J: TRBJ2-5; CDR3: CSATSQAREGQYF
V: TRBV24-1; J: TRBJ2-5; CDR3: CATSGLGTGVREAQYF
V: TRBV6-6; J: TRBJ1-6; CDR3: CASNQGGNSPLHF
V: TRBV10-3; J: TRBJ2-7; CDR3: CASSESPGTYEQYF